Presented here are 28 T cell receptor beta chains from one specimen sequenced in a study of shared clonotypes between healthy human individuals. TCRdb's table, derived via immunoSEQ multiplex PCR, lists solely in-frame clones and lacks some. The sample includes about 1.5 million clones, approximately 98% of them seen just once. The sample was naive CD4+ T cells sorted from blood. Subset described: CD45RA+ positively selected. The receptor source for this set is a man aged 25 to 40 in good health.

This clone was recorded once. The chain employs TRBV11-2 and TRBJ2-1; D is unresolved. The germline CDR1 and CDR2 sequences are SGHAT and FQNNGV. Trimming took 5 bases from V and 0 from J, leaving 11 bases between them. The CDR3 sequence is 15 residues long. The CDR3 nucleotides read TGTGCCAGCAGCCCTCAGGCTAGCTCCTACAATGAGCAGTTCTTC. The encoded protein is CASSPQASSYNEQFF.

Of note for this clone: Other DNA variants within this sample encode the same CDR3. The J gene is TRBJ2-1, the V gene TRBV7-9, with D maybe TRBD1 (6 bases). The ends were cut back, 5 bases at V and 0 bases at J, with 11 bases in the middle. The CDR3 sequence is 15 residues long. Per germline, CDR1 SEHNR and CDR2 FQNEAQ (reference sequence). As DNA, the CDR3 is TGTGCCAGCAGCCCCAGGGGAAGCTCCTACAATGAGCAGTTCTTC. Protein product: CASSPRGSSYNEQFF. The full variable domain, completed using reference TRBV7-9 and TRBJ2-1, is DTGVSQNPRHKITKRGQNVTFRCDPISEHNRLYWYRQTLGQGPEFLTYFQNEAQLEKSRLLSDRFSAERPKGSFSTLEIQRTEQGDSAMYLCASSPRGSSYNEQFFGPGTRLTVL.

For this clone: At the DNA level, this CDR3 is encoded by other sequences in the same sample as well. The CDR3 DNA reads TGTGCCAGCAGCGTGGAATCCGGTACGCAGTATTTT. Amino acids: CASSVESGTQYF. This chain links TRBV9 with TRBJ2-3; D is unclear. Trimming shortened V by 2 bases and J by 8 bases, and 9 bases separated the two germline ends. The germline gives CDR1 SGDLS, CDR2 YYNGEE. The CDR3 extends over 12 amino acids.

The V gene is TRBV5-1, the J gene TRBJ2-7, with a tentative D call TRBD1 (6 bases). Per germline, CDR1 SGHRS and CDR2 YFSETQ. The CDR3 is 13 residues long. V was trimmed by 0 bases and J by 3 bases, leaving 7 bases between them. CDR3 in amino acids: CASSLGDNYEQYF. For the CDR3, the DNA is TGCGCCAGCAGCTTGGGGGACAACTACGAGCAGTACTTC.

V usage is TRBV7-9 and J usage is TRBJ2-7; no reliable D call. In germline, CDR1 is SEHNR, CDR2 FQNEAQ (reference sequence). The CDR3 is made up of 10 amino acids. Trimming removed 6 bases at V and 7 bases at J, with 7 bases between. The CDR3 here is CASSGPEQYF. CDR3 sequence (DNA): TGTGCCAGCAGTGGCCCGGAGCAGTACTTC.

The chain combines TRBV29-1 with TRBJ2-5; D is unclear. The CDR3 loop spans 12 amino acids. Per the germline V gene, CDR1 is SQVTM and CDR2 is ANQGSEA. V was cut by 4 bases and J by 5 bases, with 11 bases left in between. This chain's CDR3 is CSVAKGSETQYF. The CDR3 DNA reads TGCAGCGTTGCAAAGGGTTCGGAGACCCAGTACTTC.

J is TRBJ2-6 and V is TRBV6-5, with unresolved D. This CDR3 region has 14 residues. Trimming shortened V by 6 bases and J by 0 bases, and 6 bases separated the two germline ends. CDR1 MNHEY and CDR2 SVGAGI come from the germline V gene. DNA for the CDR3: TGTGCCAGCAGGGAGAGCTCTGGGGCCAACGTCCTGACTTTC. As protein: CASRESSGANVLTF.

The rearrangement uses TRBV5-1 and TRBJ2-1; D remains unclear. Germline values: CDR1 SGHRS, CDR2 YFSETQ. Trimming left V 0 bases short and J 8 bases short, with 12 bases between. The CDR3 covers 14 residues. The CDR3 sequence: CASSLGLQADEQFF. The CDR3 nucleotides read TGCGCCAGCAGCTTGGGTCTCCAGGCAGATGAGCAGTTCTTC.

About this clone: Other DNA sequences from this sample encode an identical CDR3 as well. CDR3 nucleotide sequence: TGTGCCAGCAGTTCCGGGGAGTACCAAGAGACCCAGTACTTC. Protein sequence: CASSSGEYQETQYF. The chain employs TRBV7-9 and TRBJ2-5, with TRBD2 as a possible D gene (5 bases). The V gene's germline CDR1 is SEHNR and CDR2 FQNEAQ (reference sequence). The CDR3 sequence is 14 residues long. Trimming removed 6 bases from V and 0 bases from J, with 11 bases in between.

The chain links TRBV10-3 to TRBJ2-7; D uncertain. V was cut by 8 bases and J by 1 base, with 15 bases left in between. Germline V gene sequence: CDR1 ENHRY, CDR2 SYGVKD. The CDR3 is 14 residues long. CDR3 nucleotides: TGTGCCATCCCCCCCGGTTTAGGGTCCTACGAGCAGTACTTC. Its translation: CAIPPGLGSYEQYF.

About this clone: Other nucleotide sequences in the sample specify the same CDR3. V gene TRBV2 combines with J gene TRBJ2-2; D uncertain. The CDR3 is made up of 13 amino acids. V was pared by 5 bases and J by 7 bases, with 11 bases between. The germline CDR1 and CDR2 sequences are SNHLY and FYNNEI. The DNA for the CDR3 is TGTGCCAGCAGTACAGACTCGGGCGGGGAGCTGTTTTTT. It specifies CASSTDSGGELFF.

This chain connects TRBV28 to TRBJ2-7; the D gene could be TRBD1 or TRBD2 (5 bases each). CDR1 and CDR2 (germline): MDHEN, SYDVKM. The V gene lost 6 bases and the J gene lost 3 bases, with 15 bases spanning the gap. This CDR3 has 14 residues. The CDR3 DNA reads as TGTGCCAGCAGGCACCCGGGGCCCTTCTACGAGCAGTACTTC. Residues: CASRHPGPFYEQYF.

This chain joins TRBV21-1 and TRBJ2-7; the table's TRBD2 call for D was not verified on the DNA. TRBV21-1 is annotated as a pseudogene. The CDR3 totals 17 residues. CDR3 amino acids: CASSKDGGSVPYVWQYF. The CDR3 DNA reads TGTGCCAGCAGCAAAGATGGCGGGAGTGTGCCCTACGTTTGGCAGTACTTC.

The chain carries TRBV7-2 and TRBJ1-3; D ambiguous. Germline V gene data show CDR1 as SGHTA and CDR2 as FQGNSA. V shed 4 bases and J shed 1 base, with 2 bases lying between them. The CDR3 has 12 residues. CDR3 nucleotides: TGTGCCAGCAGCTGGTCTGGAAACACCATATATTTT. It yields the protein CASSWSGNTIYF.

The genes are TRBV4-1 and TRBJ2-7, with TRBD2 identical over 9 bases. Germline trimming cut 3 bases from V and 5 bases from J; bases unmatched to any gene: 26. CDR1 and CDR2 from the germline V gene are MGHRA and YSYEKL. The CDR3 is 21 residues long. CDR3 sequence (DNA): TGCGCCAGCAGCCAGGAGGGGGCTAGCGGGGCCGGTCCGGGGGCTAGGGACGAGCAGTACTTC. Protein: CASSQEGASGAGPGARDEQYF.

As regards this clone: Other DNA sequences in this specimen translate into the identical CDR3. V gene TRBV7-3 combines with J gene TRBJ2-7, with TRBD2 matching 9 bases. The CDR3 loop spans 14 amino acids. Looked up from germline, CDR1 is SGHTA and CDR2 is FQGTGA. Trimming removed 2 bases from V and 6 bases from J; junction bases left unmatched: 5. The CDR3 spells CASSLAGGPGEQYF. The CDR3 DNA is TGTGCCAGCAGCTTAGCGGGAGGGCCGGGCGAGCAGTACTTC.

The chain couples TRBV19 to TRBJ1-3; D is perhaps TRBD1 (5 bases). CDR1 LNHDA and CDR2 SQIVND come from the germline V gene (reference sequence). Between the trimmed V and J ends, which lost 5 bases and 4 bases, there was a span of 15 bases. This CDR3 has 15 amino acids. The CDR3 here is CASSRGTFGGNTIYF. CDR3 nucleotide sequence: TGTGCCAGTAGTCGTGGGACTTTTGGAGGAAACACCATATATTTT. Looking up the rest from reference TRBV19 and TRBJ1-3 gives the full variable domain: DGGITQSPKYLFRKEGQNVTLSCEQNLNHDAMYWYRQDPGQGLRLIYYSQIVNDFQKGDIAEGYSVSREKKESFPLTVTSAQKNPTAFYLCASSRGTFGGNTIYFGEGSWLTVV.

The chain combines TRBV13 with TRBJ2-2, with D uncertain. CDR3 length: 12 amino acids. Germline values: CDR1 PRHDT, CDR2 FYEKMQ (reference sequence). V lost 5 bases and J 4 bases, leaving 5 bases between the germline ends. The chain's CDR3 is CASSVFTGELFF. The CDR3 bases are TGTGCCAGCAGCGTCTTCACCGGGGAGCTGTTTTTT. The full variable domain, rest sourced from reference TRBV13 and TRBJ2-2, is AAGVIQSPRHLIKEKRETATLKCYPIPRHDTVYWYQQGPGQDPQFLISFYEKMQSDKGSIPDRFSAQQFSDYHSELNMSSLELGDSALYFCASSVFTGELFFGEGSRLTVL.

The V call is TRBV9, the J call TRBJ1-3; D ambiguous. This CDR3 is built from 14 residues. Trimming removed 5 bases from V and 2 bases from J, with 11 bases in between. CDR1 and CDR2 from the germline V gene are SGDLS and YYNGEE. CDR3 region: CASSFSLAGNTIYF. The DNA of the CDR3 is TGTGCCAGCAGTTTTTCCCTGGCTGGAAACACCATATATTTT.

The chain joins TRBV11-3 to TRBJ2-2; TRBD2 might be the D (7 bases). Germline V gene sequence: CDR1 SGHNT, CDR2 YENEEA. This CDR3 has 15 amino acids. Trimming removed 5 bases at V and 4 bases at J, with 14 bases between. In DNA form, the CDR3 reads TGTGCCAGCAGCCAAGGGGGAGGGCCCACCGGGGAGCTGTTTTTT. This translates into CASSQGGGPTGELFF.

The rearrangement joins TRBV7-9 to TRBJ2-7; D uncertain. Germline V gene sequence: CDR1 SEHNR, CDR2 FQNEAQ (reference sequence). Deletions cut 4 bases from V and 2 bases from J, with 9 bases between. The CDR3 is 13 amino acids. CDR3 bases: TGTGCCAGCAGCTATGGGCGGCCCTACGAGCAGTACTTC. This translates into CASSYGRPYEQYF.

CDR3 region: CASSSRLAGPTYEQYF. The CDR3 nucleotides are TGTGCCAGCAGCTCCCGACTAGCGGGACCCACCTACGAGCAGTACTTC. The chain joins TRBV5-8 to TRBJ2-7, with 11 bases that match TRBD2. The J segment lost 2 bases and the V segment lost 3 bases, leaving 7 bases of the junction unmatched. Germline V gene sequence: CDR1 SGHTS, CDR2 YDEGEE. The length of the CDR3 is 16 residues.

The chain links TRBV18 to TRBJ2-7, with 11 nucleotides matching TRBD2. After removal of 0 bases from V and 3 bases from J, the junction contained 1 base not matched to a gene. The CDR3 is made up of 15 amino acids. Germline V gene sequence: CDR1 KGHSH, CDR2 LQKENI. The CDR3 loop reads CASSPPTSGIYEQYF. The DNA of the CDR3 is TGTGCCAGCTCACCACCGACTAGCGGGATCTACGAGCAGTACTTC.

The chain uses TRBV9 and TRBJ2-5; TRBD2 aligns across 8 bases. There are 16 residues in the CDR3. V dropped 0 bases and J dropped 5; count of bases not matched to a gene: 9. CDR1 SGDLS and CDR2 YYNGEE come from the germline V gene. CDR3 region: CASSVGPGGGAETQYF. CDR3 DNA sequence: TGTGCCAGCAGCGTAGGCCCGGGAGGGGGGGCGGAGACCCAGTACTTC.

This chain connects TRBV18 to TRBJ2-3; tentatively, D is TRBD1 (6 bases). The CDR3 extends over 15 amino acids. The V gene lost 2 bases and the J gene lost 3 bases, with 12 bases spanning the gap. Germline V CDR1 and CDR2: KGHSH, LQKENI. The CDR3 loop is CASSPIQGQTDTQYF. The CDR3 nucleotides are TGTGCCAGCTCACCAATCCAGGGGCAGACAGATACGCAGTATTTT.

This clone was observed a single time. This rearrangement joins TRBV11-2 to TRBJ2-7, with 8 bases aligning to TRBD2. V lost 0 bases and J lost 5; bases outside the gene matches: 12. Germline lookup yields CDR1 SGHAT and CDR2 FQNNGV. This CDR3 region has 17 residues. The CDR3: CASSLDPQRELGHEQYF. In DNA, the CDR3 is TGTGCCAGCAGCTTAGATCCCCAGCGGGAGCTCGGCCACGAGCAGTACTTC.

In the case of this clone: Other nucleotide sequences in the sample specify the same CDR3. This rearrangement joins TRBV9 to TRBJ1-3; D is ambiguous. The V end was cut by 2 bases, the J end by 0 bases, with 3 bases between. This CDR3 is 13 amino acids long. Per germline, CDR1 SGDLS and CDR2 YYNGEE. In DNA form, the CDR3 reads TGTGCCAGCAGCGTTAGCTCTGGAAACACCATATATTTT. It encodes CASSVSSGNTIYF.

V is TRBV5-1 and J is TRBJ2-1; 11 nucleotides agree with TRBD2. The CDR3 consists of 17 residues. Germline loops: CDR1 SGHRS, CDR2 YFSETQ. With V trimmed by 0 bases and J by 2 bases, 4 bases remained unmatched. The chain's CDR3 is CASSLEVAGGPYNEQFF. CDR3 coding DNA: TGCGCCAGCAGCTTGGAAGTAGCGGGAGGGCCCTACAATGAGCAGTTCTTC. Supplemented by reference TRBV5-1 and TRBJ2-1, the full variable domain reads KAGVTQTPRYLIKTRGQQVTLSCSPISGHRSVSWYQQTPGQGLQFLFEYFSETQRNKGNFPGRFSGRQFSNSRSEMNVSTLELGDSALYLCASSLEVAGGPYNEQFFGPGTRLTVL.